The clone carrying this TCR beta chain has only one observation. Produced via immunoSEQ multiplex PCR; TCRdb's table is partial and in-frame only. The table lists some 310,000 clones, around 87% of them singletons. The sample is drawn from a study of blood T cell repertoires in COVID-19. The V end lost 5 bases, the J end lost 0 bases, and 4 bases lay between the germline ends. The CDR3 loop spans 12 amino acids. Per germline, CDR1 MNHEY and CDR2 SVGAGI. The sequence derives from a man aged 50 to 59 with active or convalescent COVID-19. The chain combines TRBV6-5 with TRBJ1-1, with D hard to call. The sequenced sample consisted of peripheral blood. The CDR3 DNA sequence: TGTGCCAGCAGTCAGGTGAACACTGAAGCTTTCTTT. It yields the protein CASSQVNTEAFF.